This entry concerns a single TCR beta chain. The V and J ends lost 3 bases and 3 bases respectively, with 8 bases between them. The length of the CDR3 is 13 residues. In germline, CDR1 is MNHNS, CDR2 SASEGT. This sample was included in a study of T cell responses to AZD1222 COVID-19 vaccine. Clones were sequenced by immunoSEQ multiplex PCR, and TCRdb holds only the in-frame ones, with some missing. The sample shows about 120,000 clones, roughly 89% of them seen only once. V gene TRBV6-1 combines with J gene TRBJ1-1; D is undetermined. This TCR was recovered from an adult in good health. The sample in question was peripheral blood, obtained on day 0 of AZD1222 vaccination. The CDR3 protein is CASSDDKDTEAFF. The CDR3 coding sequence is TGTGCCAGCAGTGACGATAAGGACACTGAAGCTTTCTTT.